This is a list of T cell receptor beta chains from one sample in a study of immune evolution from preneoplasia to lung adenocarcinoma. Here immunoSEQ multiplex PCR was the method, and the copy in TCRdb shows in-frame clones only, minus some. The repertoire includes about 6,600 clones, just under 80% of them detected once, and about 6% sits in the top ten. Sequencing was done on a sample of FFPE minimally invasive lung adenocarcinoma tissue. These receptors originate from a person aged 50-75 years with lung adenocarcinoma. Each CDR3 is given with its conserved first and last residue. The D gene is left open where the match is weak. The size entry is marked missing in some rows and otherwise reads once, few, many or a size class.

d_call	clone_size	cdr3_length	j_call	v_call	cdr3_nt	cdr3_aa
.	.	12	TRBJ1-2	TRBV28	TGTGCCAGCAGTTTAGGTCACTATGGCTACACCTTC	CASSLGHYGYTF
.	large	14	TRBJ1-1	TRBV7-6	TGTGCCAGCAGCTTAGCCGGGGTGAACACTGAAGCTTTCTTT	CASSLAGVNTEAFF
.	.	15	TRBJ1-4	TRBV30	TGTGCCTGGAGTGAAGGGGGGGGGACTAATGAAAAACTGTTTTTT	CAWSEGGGTNEKLFF
.	.	13	TRBJ2-5	TRBV5-5	TGTGCCAGCAGCTTGGCCTGGGAAGAGACCCAGTACTTC	CASSLAWEETQYF
TRBD2	.	14	TRBJ2-7	TRBV28	TGTGCCAGCAGTGCAGGCCTAGCGGGCGACGAGCAGTACTTC	CASSAGLAGDEQYF
TRBD1	.	16	TRBJ2-3	TRBV4-1	TGCGCCAGCAGCCCCGGATGGACAGGGGCGACAGATACGCAGTATTTT	CASSPGWTGATDTQYF
TRBD2	.	17	TRBJ2-1	TRBV4-1	TGCGCCAGCAGCCAAGGCCCCTGGACTAGCGGGAACAATGAGCAGTTCTTC	CASSQGPWTSGNNEQFF
TRBD2	once	16	TRBJ2-7	TRBV27	TGTGCCAGCAGTTCTCACCTGCGGGAGAGCTCCTACGAGCAGTACTTC	CASSSHLRESSYEQYF
TRBD2	.	15	TRBJ2-1	TRBV4-1	TGCGCCAGCAGAGATAGCGGGGGGTCCTACAATGAGCAGTTCTTC	CASRDSGGSYNEQFF
TRBD1	few	15	TRBJ2-5	TRBV7-9	TGTGCCAGCAGCCGGGACAGCAGATCACAAGAGACCCAGTACTTC	CASSRDSRSQETQYF
.	.	13	TRBJ1-1	TRBV2	TGTGCCAGCAGGGGCCACATGAACACTGAAGCTTTCTTT	CASRGHMNTEAFF
TRBD1	.	14	TRBJ1-4	TRBV5-6	TGTGCCAGCAGCTTCTATACAGGGGATGAAAAACTGTTTTTT	CASSFYTGDEKLFF
.	.	14	TRBJ1-4	TRBV30	TGTGCCTGGAGTGCGGACTTAGCTCGGGAAAAACTGTTTTTT	CAWSADLAREKLFF
.	.	18	TRBJ1-3	TRBV18	TGTGCCAGCTCACCGATGGAAGGTCGCGGCAGCTCTGGAAACACCATATATTTT	CASSPMEGRGSSGNTIYF
.	.	13	TRBJ2-3	TRBV28	TGTGCCAGCAGGCCTAGCGATGGGAATACGCAGTATTTT	CASRPSDGNTQYF
.	once	14	TRBJ2-4	TRBV7-2	TGTGCCAGCAGCTCGGGAGTAGCCAAAAACATTCAGTACTTC	CASSSGVAKNIQYF
TRBD2	once	17	TRBJ2-4	TRBV27	TGTGCCAGCAGTTCCCCGGGGGGGCCTAGCGTCAAAAACATTCAGTACTTC	CASSSPGGPSVKNIQYF
.	.	14	TRBJ1-3	TRBV7-9	TGTGCCAGTGACGACTCAGGGTCTGGAAACACCATATATTTT	CASDDSGSGNTIYF
.	.	14	TRBJ2-7	TRBV5-1	TGCGCCAGCAGCACCGGGACCCTTCAATACGAGCAGTACTTC	CASSTGTLQYEQYF
.	large	12	TRBJ1-2	TRBV7-9	TGTGCCAGCAGGATGGGGGGCTATGGCTACACCTTC	CASRMGGYGYTF
.	.	12	TRBJ2-3	TRBV5-5	TGTGCCAGCAGCACCTTGGCCGATACGCAGTATTTT	CASSTLADTQYF
TRBD1	.	15	TRBJ2-2	TRBV5-1	TGCGCCAGCAGCCTAGGGGGCACAAACACCGGGGAGCTGTTTTTT	CASSLGGTNTGELFF
TRBD2	.	15	TRBJ2-3	TRBV7-2	TGTGCCAGCAGTCGGGACTACCTGAACACAGATACGCAGTATTTT	CASSRDYLNTDTQYF
.	.	15	TRBJ2-7	TRBV7-8	TGTGCCAGCAGTCCAGCCGGGACGGTCACCTGGGAGCAGTACTTC	CASSPAGTVTWEQYF